A selection of T cell receptor beta chains follows, all from one sample in a study of regulatory T cells in long-lasting Graves disease. TCRdb passed the multiplex PCR reads through MiXCR, listing each CDR3 protein once. The data contain about 420,000 distinct CDR3 sequences, about 15% of them singletons. These same data were also listed under a study on T cells in Graves' hyperthyroidism and ophthalmopathy.

The source material was peripheral blood mononuclear cells (PBMCs), sampled at new diagnosis, from a patient treated with antithyroid drugs. The receptor source for this set is a woman in her late teens or twenties with Graves disease. CDR3s leave out the opening cysteine and the closing phenylalanine or tryptophan. Rows give clone size only sometimes, using once, few, many, or a class for an expanded clone.

>.|TRBV6-1
ASSEGFPGGGYNEQF
>.|TRBV4-1
ASSQGPFYEQY
>many|TRBV12-3/TRBV12-4
ASSFGPEPGVETQY
>many|TRBV2
ASNSDRRFNQPQH
>many|TRBV20-1
SAPPGLAYYNEQF
>many|TRBV12-3/TRBV12-4
ASSLPSVTNEQF
>many|TRBV5-6
ASSPSGRATEQY
>many|TRBV2
ASTGVGETQY
>.|TRBV5-4
ASSLGTGTGGEEQF
>many|TRBV12-3/TRBV12-4
ASSSPWGMNTEAF
>.|TRBV7-8
ASRLGSTSFSTDNEQF
>many|TRBV7-2
AGTRTGGIQETQY
>.|TRBV7-3
TSSLSRYSYEQY
>.|TRBV6-1
ASRDGINSNQPQH
>.|TRBV7-9
ASSSSGLSNEQF
>.|TRBV27
ASSAGSSYNSPLH
>.|TRBV6-1
ASMVRGTPYNIQY
>.|TRBV27
ASSLQGGDPQH
>many|TRBV11-2
ASSPTGESGTDTQY
>many|TRBV28
ASSFDGRSNQPQH
>many|TRBV20-1
SARAVGGTQY
>few|TRBV10-3
AISRDGPFSYEQY
>.|TRBV20-1
SARSGGPLVEQY
>many|TRBV20-1
SARDQNSGNTIY
>many|TRBV27
ASSLGGGDRTDTQY
>many|TRBV20-1
SAKKGGQETQY
>.|TRBV7-2
ASSLAGFSGANVLT
>many|TRBV11-2
ASSPDYFETQY
>.|TRBV9
ASSATGSHIQY